This passage covers 29 T cell receptor beta chains from one sample sequenced in a study of blood T cell repertoires in COVID-19. Profiling relied on immunoSEQ multiplex PCR, and the TCRdb table lists in-frame clones only, not all of them. This sample has 250,000 or so clones, with about 91% found just once. The sequenced sample was peripheral blood. The receptor set was obtained from a woman between 25 and 40 years old with COVID-19, enrolled during active disease.

V and J are TRBV7-9 and TRBJ1-6; tentative D call: TRBD1 (6 bases). The germline CDR1 and CDR2 sequences are SEHNR and FQNEAQ (reference sequence). The CDR3 is 13 amino acids. The ends were cut back, 7 bases at V and 5 bases at J, with 9 bases in the middle. For the CDR3, the DNA is TGTGCCAGCAAAGGACAGAATAATTCACCCCTCCACTTT. As protein: CASKGQNNSPLHF. The complete variable domain, with remaining parts taken from reference TRBV7-9 and TRBJ1-6, reads DTGVSQNPRHKITKRGQNVTFRCDPISEHNRLYWYRQTLGQGPEFLTYFQNEAQLEKSRLLSDRFSAERPKGSFSTLEIQRTEQGDSAMYLCASKGQNNSPLHFGNGTRLTVT.

This sequence joins TRBV6-5 and TRBJ2-1; maybe TRBD2 (6 bases). The CDR3 is 15 residues long. V lost 5 bases, J lost 3 bases, and 14 bases lay in between. The V gene's germline CDR1 is MNHEY and CDR2 SVGAGI. As DNA, the CDR3 is TGTGCCAGCAGTCCGAGCGGGCAGATCTACAATGAGCAGTTCTTC. Amino acids: CASSPSGQIYNEQFF.

The chain links TRBV2 to TRBJ2-7; 9 bases fit TRBD1. V was pared by 6 bases and J by 4 bases, with 7 bases of the junction left unmatched. In germline, CDR1 is SNHLY, CDR2 FYNNEI. CDR3 size: 14 residues. In nucleotides, the CDR3 is TGTGCCAGCAGATGGGACAGGGATTCTTACGAGCAGTACTTC. Its protein product is CASRWDRDSYEQYF.

Written as DNA, the CDR3 is TGTGCCAGCAGTGACTATGAGGAAGAGACCCAGTACTTC. Translation: CASSDYEEETQYF. The rearrangement uses TRBV25-1 and TRBJ2-5; D uncertain. CDR1 is MGHDK and CDR2 is SYGVNS in the germline V gene. Between the trimmed V and J ends, which lost 3 bases and 3 bases, there was a span of 8 bases. The CDR3 sequence is 13 residues long.

The chain joins TRBV4-1 to TRBJ2-3; no clear D gene. The CDR3 length is 14 residues. Germline V lookup: CDR1 MGHRA, CDR2 YSYEKL. The V gene lost 5 bases and the J gene lost 1 base, with 10 bases spanning the gap. The CDR3 loop is CASSYSWGTDTQYF. CDR3 in DNA: TGCGCCAGCAGCTATAGCTGGGGCACAGATACGCAGTATTTT.

This chain links TRBV5-4 with TRBJ2-3, with TRBD1 identical over 8 bases. Germline CDR1 is SGHNT and CDR2 is YYREEE (reference sequence). J lost 0 bases, V lost 4 bases, and 7 bases had no gene match. The CDR3 length is 16 residues. Here the CDR3 DNA reads TGTGCCAGCAGCCCCGGACAGGGAGGAAGCACAGATACGCAGTATTTT. Its protein is CASSPGQGGSTDTQYF.

This clone was observed a handful of times. The rearrangement links TRBV2 to TRBJ2-2; TRBD2 matches 8 bases. The CDR3 consists of 15 residues. CDR1 SNHLY and CDR2 FYNNEI come from the germline V gene. J was trimmed by 4 bases and V by 7 bases; bases with no gene match: 8. Here the CDR3 DNA reads TGTGCCAGCACGGGGGTAGCGGGGTTCACCGGGGAGCTGTTTTTT. It is translated as CASTGVAGFTGELFF.

V usage is TRBV10-3 and J usage is TRBJ2-3; D is perhaps TRBD1 (6 bases). The V gene's germline CDR1 is ENHRY and CDR2 SYGVKD. The CDR3 extends over 14 amino acids. V was trimmed by 10 bases and J by 4 bases, leaving 18 bases between them. CDR3 in DNA: TGTGCCACCGTACAGGGTGTGGGGCCAGATACGCAGTATTTT. Amino acid sequence: CATVQGVGPDTQYF.

This rearrangement joins TRBV6-5 to TRBJ1-1; D may be TRBD1 (6 bases). The CDR3 runs 12 residues. V lost 2 bases and J lost 5, with 6 bases in between. CDR1 and CDR2 (germline): MNHEY, SVGAGI. CDR3 loop: CASSYGQTEAFF. The CDR3 DNA follows: TGTGCCAGCAGTTACGGACAGACTGAAGCTTTCTTT.

CDR3 protein: CASSLGRSSYNEQFF. As DNA, the CDR3 is TGTGCCAGCAGCTTAGGGCGGAGCTCCTACAATGAGCAGTTCTTC. The chain uses TRBV11-3 and TRBJ2-1; D ambiguous. The germline V and J ends were trimmed by 1 base and 0 bases, with 7 bases remaining between them. This CDR3 contains 15 residues. CDR1 is SGHNT and CDR2 is YENEEA in the germline V gene.

Worth noting for this clone: The junction departs from germline at one end; a sequencing error may be responsible. The chain combines TRBV7-7 with TRBJ2-1; 8 bases fit TRBD1. The germline gives CDR1 SSHAT, CDR2 FNYEAQ (reference sequence). The CDR3 is 17 amino acids. Here the CDR3 reads CASSPGQATSLYNEQFF. The DNA of the CDR3 is TGTGCTAGCAGCCCGGGACAGGCGACTAGTCTCTACAATGAGCAGTTCTTC.

This clone has at least ten counts. The rearrangement links TRBV19 to TRBJ1-6; D possibly corresponds to TRBD1 (6 bases). The CDR3 is 14 residues long. V lost 5 bases and J lost 10, with 15 bases in between. Germline V lookup: CDR1 LNHDA, CDR2 SQIVND (reference sequence). Here the CDR3 reads CASSVTGGLSPLHF. The CDR3 DNA sequence: TGTGCCAGTAGTGTGACAGGAGGACTCTCACCCCTCCACTTT.

The chain employs TRBV4-2 and TRBJ1-2; 7 bases fit TRBD1. V was pared by 1 base and J by 8 bases, with 7 bases of the junction left unmatched. This CDR3 has 14 amino acids. The germline CDR1 and CDR2 sequences are LGHNA and YNFKEQ. DNA of the CDR3: TGTGCCAGCAGCCAAGTCCGGACAGGAGGGGGCTACACCTTC. Its translation: CASSQVRTGGGYTF.

This chain links TRBV29-1 with TRBJ2-7, with TRBD2 matching over 8 bases. Trimming removed 7 bases from V and 0 bases from J; junction bases left unmatched: 5. The CDR3 runs 13 residues. Germline CDR1 is SQVTM and CDR2 is ANQGSEA. CDR3 amino acids: CSELAESSYEQYV. CDR3 in DNA: TGCAGCGAACTAGCGGAAAGCTCCTACGAGCAGTACGTC.

This chain joins TRBV28 and TRBJ1-5; 8 positions match TRBD1. V lost 6 bases to trimming and J lost 6 bases; unmatched junction nucleotides: 7. Germline CDR1 MDHEN, CDR2 SYDVKM. This CDR3 has 14 amino acids. This CDR3 reads CASRTADRVQPQHF. Written as DNA, the CDR3 is TGTGCCAGCAGAACCGCGGACAGGGTTCAGCCCCAGCATTTT.

The genes are TRBV11-2 and TRBJ1-3, with a tentative D call TRBD1 (5 bases). The length of the CDR3 is 17 residues. CDR1 is SGHAT, CDR2 FQNNGV, per germline. Trimming took 2 bases from V and 0 from J, leaving 14 bases between them. Here the CDR3 reads CASSLRGVKTSGNTIYF. CDR3 DNA sequence: TGTGCCAGCAGCTTACGGGGGGTGAAAACCTCTGGAAACACCATATATTTT. Full variable domain (rest looked up from reference TRBV11-2 and TRBJ1-3): EAGVAQSPRYKIIEKRQSVAFWCNPISGHATLYWYQQILGQGPKLLIQFQNNGVVDDSQLPKDRFSAERLKGVDSTLKIQPAKLEDSAVYLCASSLRGVKTSGNTIYFGEGSWLTVV.

This sequence joins TRBV7-9 and TRBJ1-3; possibly TRBD1 for D (6 bases). Germline lookup yields CDR1 SEHNR and CDR2 FQNEAQ (reference sequence). The CDR3 length is 15 residues. V was trimmed by 2 bases and J by 5 bases, leaving 13 bases between them. In nucleotides, the CDR3 is TGTGCCAGCAGCTTACAGGGGAGCGTGCGAAACACCATATATTTT. Its protein is CASSLQGSVRNTIYF. Looking up the rest from reference TRBV7-9 and TRBJ1-3 gives the full variable domain: DTGVSQNPRHKITKRGQNVTFRCDPISEHNRLYWYRQTLGQGPEFLTYFQNEAQLEKSRLLSDRFSAERPKGSFSTLEIQRTEQGDSAMYLCASSLQGSVRNTIYFGEGSWLTVV.

This chain uses TRBV6-5 with TRBJ2-7, with D possibly being TRBD1 (6 bases). Trimming removed 9 bases at V and 1 base at J, with 10 bases between. The CDR3 sequence is 12 residues long. From germline, CDR1 is MNHEY and CDR2 SVGAGI. CDR3 in DNA: TGTGCCAGTCGTGGACAGTCCTACGAGCAGTACTTC. It is translated as CASRGQSYEQYF.

The chain joins TRBV7-8 to TRBJ1-1; the match to TRBD1 covers 7 bases. This CDR3 has 18 residues. The junction had 11 bases not matched to a gene; V was cut back by 1 base and J by 0 bases. Germline V gene sequence: CDR1 SGHVS, CDR2 FQNEAQ. The CDR3 loop is CASSLVPAGTDMNTEAFF. In DNA form, the CDR3 reads TGTGCCAGCAGCTTAGTTCCGGCAGGGACAGACATGAACACTGAAGCTTTCTTT.

The genes are TRBV6-1 and TRBJ1-2; weak D call: TRBD1 (6 bases). The CDR3 length is 14 residues. The germline V and J ends were trimmed by 0 bases and 8 bases, with 13 bases remaining between them. Germline-derived CDR1 and CDR2 are MNHNS and SASEGT. The CDR3 loop is CASSEAGQRGGYTF. The DNA of the CDR3 is TGTGCCAGCAGTGAAGCCGGACAGCGTGGCGGCTACACCTTC.

This CDR3 reads CASSPTYSGRAEDEQFF. The CDR3 DNA reads as TGTGCCAGCAGCCCTACCTATAGCGGGAGGGCCGAGGATGAGCAGTTCTTC. J is TRBJ2-1 and V is TRBV9, with 11 bases lining up with TRBD2. CDR1 and CDR2 (germline): SGDLS, YYNGEE. The CDR3 is 17 amino acids. After removal of 4 bases from V and 8 bases from J, the junction contained 14 bases not matched to a gene.

The chain links TRBV5-1 to TRBJ2-7, with a tentative D call TRBD1 (5 bases). CDR3 length: 14 residues. CDR1 SGHRS and CDR2 YFSETQ come from the germline V gene. Trimming cost V 0 bases and J 1 base, with 8 bases left between them. The CDR3 is CASSLVPGSYEQYF. The CDR3 DNA sequence: TGCGCCAGCAGCTTGGTTCCAGGGTCCTACGAGCAGTACTTC. Combining the CDR3 with reference TRBV5-1 and TRBJ2-7 gives the whole variable domain KAGVTQTPRYLIKTRGQQVTLSCSPISGHRSVSWYQQTPGQGLQFLFEYFSETQRNKGNFPGRFSGRQFSNSRSEMNVSTLELGDSALYLCASSLVPGSYEQYFGPGTRLTVT.

CDR3 nucleotides: TGTGCCAGCAGTTTGCCTGACAGGGGAGGAAAACTGTTTTTT. Translating gives CASSLPDRGGKLFF. The chain recombines TRBV28 with TRBJ1-4; TRBD1 matches at 8 bases. This CDR3 spans 14 amino acids. Germline V lookup: CDR1 MDHEN, CDR2 SYDVKM. Trimming cost V 3 bases and J 10 bases; bases outside gene matches: 7. Based on the CDR3 plus reference TRBV28 and TRBJ1-4, the full variable domain is DVKVTQSSRYLVKRTGEKVFLECVQDMDHENMFWYRQDPGLGLRLIYFSYDVKMKEKGDIPEGYSVSREKKERFSLILESASTNQTSMYLCASSLPDRGGKLFFGSGTQLSVL.

The V and J genes are TRBV5-1 and TRBJ2-3; TRBD1 agrees at 7 bases. Germline V gives CDR1 SGHRS, CDR2 YFSETQ. The V segment lost 4 bases and the J segment 2 bases; nucleotides outside the gene matches: 7. The CDR3 length is 15 residues. CDR3 nucleotides: TGCGCCAGCAGCCCGGGGACAGCCTCCACAGATACGCAGTATTTT. Residues: CASSPGTASTDTQYF.

The chain has TRBV28 and TRBJ1-2, with D possibly TRBD1 on 6 matching bases. This CDR3 region has 12 residues. Per the germline V gene, CDR1 is MDHEN and CDR2 is SYDVKM. Trimming took off 6 bases at V and 5 bases at J, with 10 bases between the two ends. CDR3 in DNA: TGTGCCAGCAGACAGGGAGCTTATGGCTACACCTTC. This translates into CASRQGAYGYTF.

The chain employs TRBV6-5 and TRBJ2-7; 8 bases are shared with TRBD1. Germline trimming cut 2 bases from V and 4 bases from J; bases unmatched to any gene: 4. The CDR3 has 14 amino acids. CDR1 is MNHEY and CDR2 is SVGAGI in the germline V gene. DNA for the CDR3: TGTGCCAGCAGTTACGGACAGGGCCTATACGAGCAGTACTTC. The encoded protein is CASSYGQGLYEQYF.

The chain joins TRBV5-1 to TRBJ1-1, with D tentatively TRBD1 (6 bases). The CDR3 runs 16 residues. The V gene's germline CDR1 is SGHRS and CDR2 YFSETQ. Trimming stripped 0 bases from V and 6 bases from J, with 18 bases between. The CDR3 DNA follows: TGCGCCAGCAGCTTGGGGGGGCTGCGCGGAGTGTCTGAAGCTTTCTTT. This gives the protein CASSLGGLRGVSEAFF.

The chain couples TRBV4-3 to TRBJ2-1; 8 bases are shared with TRBD2. Germline V gene data show CDR1 as LGHNA and CDR2 as YSLEER. V was clipped by 0 bases and J by 4 bases; unmatched bases: 8. The CDR3 runs to 17 residues. In DNA, the CDR3 is TGCGCCAGCAGCCAAGATCCCTCCAGCGGGGGATACAATGAGCAGTTCTTC. It translates to CASSQDPSSGGYNEQFF.

This chain uses TRBV9 with TRBJ2-3, with TRBD2 matching 8 bases. The V and J ends lost 0 bases and 4 bases, in that order; junction bases with no gene match: 4. Germline loops: CDR1 SGDLS, CDR2 YYNGEE. The CDR3 sequence is 15 residues long. The CDR3 coding sequence is TGTGCCAGCAGCGTAGAGCTAGCGGGCGCAGATACGCAGTATTTT. As protein: CASSVELAGADTQYF.